This entry lists 7 T cell receptor beta chains sequenced from one sample in a study of T cells after yellow fever vaccination. TCRdb itself ran the 5' RACE reads through MiXCR, one entry per CDR3 protein. The sample includes a few hundred thousand distinct CDR3 sequences, less than 8.5% of them seen just once. The sequences come from CD4+ T cells sorted from PBMCs, collected 15 days after the yellow fever booster vaccination. These receptors were collected from a young man who received the YFV17D yellow fever vaccine.

This clonotype was seen many times. V usage is TRBV19 and J usage is TRBJ2-5, with 7 bases matching TRBD2. With 7 bases clipped from V and 0 bases from J, the junction kept 8 bases outside the gene matches. Germline V lookup: CDR1 LNHDA, CDR2 SQIVND (reference sequence). This CDR3 has 15 amino acids. DNA of the CDR3: TGTGCCAGTAAGAGCGGGACGACGTACCAAGAGACCCAGTACTTC. Its protein is CASKSGTTYQETQYF.

V usage is TRBV5-1 and J usage is TRBJ2-1, with D possibly being TRBD1 (6 bases). Germline assignment: CDR1 SGHRS and CDR2 YFSETQ. CDR3 size: 15 residues. Trimming pared 0 bases from V and 5 bases from J, leaving 12 bases between. The DNA of the CDR3 is TGCGCCAGCAGCTTGGCCCAGGGGCCTCACAATGAGCAGTTCTTC. Protein: CASSLAQGPHNEQFF. The full variable domain, with the rest looked up from reference TRBV5-1 and TRBJ2-1, is KAGVTQTPRYLIKTRGQQVTLSCSPISGHRSVSWYQQTPGQGLQFLFEYFSETQRNKGNFPGRFSGRQFSNSRSEMNVSTLELGDSALYLCASSLAQGPHNEQFFGPGTRLTVL.

The rearrangement links TRBV19 to TRBJ2-6; no firm D call. V was pared by 1 base and J by 1 base, with 5 bases between. Germline CDR1 is LNHDA and CDR2 is SQIVND (reference sequence). The CDR3 is 15 amino acids. CDR3 nucleotide sequence: TGTGCCAGTAGTATAGGCAAATCTGGGGCCAACGTCCTGACTTTC. This codes for CASSIGKSGANVLTF.

This clonotype was seen a handful of times. The gene calls are TRBV5-6 and TRBJ2-3; D unclear. Germline CDR1 reads SGHDT; CDR2 reads YYEEEE. The CDR3 has 12 residues. Trimming cost V 6 bases and J 2 bases, with 7 bases left between them. The CDR3 sequence is CASTAITDTQYF. The CDR3 DNA reads TGTGCCAGCACCGCGATCACAGATACGCAGTATTTT.

This clonotype was picked up many times. V and J are TRBV18 and TRBJ2-3; a weak D match, TRBD1 (5 bases). The ends were cut back, 4 bases at V and 6 bases at J, with 8 bases in the middle. Germline CDR1 KGHSH, CDR2 LQKENI. This CDR3 has 12 amino acids. DNA of the CDR3: TGTGCCAGCTCACAGGGGATGGATACGCAGTATTTT. Its protein product is CASSQGMDTQYF. The variable domain in full, completed from reference TRBV18 and TRBJ2-3, reads NAGVMQNPRHLVRRRGQEARLRCSPMKGHSHVYWYRQLPEEGLKFMVYLQKENIIDESGMPKERFSAEFPKEGPSILRIQQVVRGDSAAYFCASSQGMDTQYFGPGTRLTVL.

This clonotype was seen ten or more times. The chain carries TRBV20-1 and TRBJ2-6; D may match TRBD1 or TRBD2 (5 bases each). The CDR3 extends over 17 amino acids. The germline V gene has CDR1 DFQATT and CDR2 SNEGSKA (reference sequence). With 1 base removed from V and 2 bases from J, the gap between germline ends came to 15 bases. The CDR3 spells CSARAVQWGTGANVLTF. The CDR3, as DNA: TGCAGTGCTAGAGCTGTACAGTGGGGGACTGGGGCCAACGTCCTGACTTTC.

This clonotype has a count of ten or more. This chain links TRBV10-3 with TRBJ2-3, with TRBD2 matching 9 bases. The CDR3 has 18 residues. Germline V lookup: CDR1 ENHRY, CDR2 SYGVKD. V shed 3 bases, J shed 2 bases, and the junction held 12 bases outside the gene matches. The CDR3 protein is CAISESSTGTSHTDTQYF. The CDR3 nucleotides read TGTGCCATCAGTGAAAGTTCCACCGGGACTAGCCACACAGATACGCAGTATTTT.